The clone carrying this TCR beta chain was picked up a small number of times. What it binds is unknown. The length of the CDR3 is 13 residues. Trimming took off 4 bases at V and 5 bases at J, with 11 bases between the two ends. Per the germline V gene, CDR1 is LNHNV and CDR2 is YYDKDF (reference sequence). Assay used: immunoSEQ multiplex PCR; TCRdb lists only in-frame clones, some missing. The sample carries tens of thousands of clones, roughly four fifths recorded once. The data derive from a study of a mutant IDH1 vaccine in newly diagnosed glioma. The wider study: In weeks 1, 3, 5, 7, 11, 15, 19 and 23, patients were vaccinated. Patients arrived already treated with radiotherapy, temozolomide, or both, most having had both.

This sample's time point: week 23, last vaccination. With topical imiquimod, each dose of the vaccine consisted of 300 ug of mutant IDH1 20-mer peptide. Study results and limitations: Across multiple MHC alleles, 93.3% of patients had vaccine-induced responses.

This TCR derives from a man in his thirties or forties with glioma. V and J are TRBV15 and TRBJ1-1, with D possibly being TRBD1 (5 bases). This specimen was PBMCs, taken from a glioma patient whose treatment included an IDH1 peptide vaccine. The CDR3 spells CATSNLRGTEAFF. In DNA, the CDR3 is TGTGCCACCAGCAACTTAAGGGGTACTGAAGCTTTCTTT.